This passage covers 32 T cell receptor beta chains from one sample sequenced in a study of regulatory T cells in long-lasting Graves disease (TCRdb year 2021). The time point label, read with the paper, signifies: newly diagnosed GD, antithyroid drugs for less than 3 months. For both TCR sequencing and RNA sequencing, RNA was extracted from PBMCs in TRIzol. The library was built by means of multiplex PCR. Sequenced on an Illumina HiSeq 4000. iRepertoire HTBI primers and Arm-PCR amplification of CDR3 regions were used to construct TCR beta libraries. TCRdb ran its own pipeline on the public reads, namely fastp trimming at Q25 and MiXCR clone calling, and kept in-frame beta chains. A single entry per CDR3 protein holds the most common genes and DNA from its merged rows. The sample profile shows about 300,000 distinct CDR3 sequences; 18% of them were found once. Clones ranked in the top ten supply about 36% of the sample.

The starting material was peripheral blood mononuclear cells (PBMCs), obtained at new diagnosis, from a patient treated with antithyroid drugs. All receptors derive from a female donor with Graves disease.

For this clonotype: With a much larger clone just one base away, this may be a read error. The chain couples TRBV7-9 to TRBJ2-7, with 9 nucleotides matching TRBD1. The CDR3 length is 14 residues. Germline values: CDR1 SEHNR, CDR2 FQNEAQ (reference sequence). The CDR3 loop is CASSEQGARYKQYF. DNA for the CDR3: TGTGCCAGCAGCGAACAGGGGGCGCGCTACAAGCAGTACTTC.

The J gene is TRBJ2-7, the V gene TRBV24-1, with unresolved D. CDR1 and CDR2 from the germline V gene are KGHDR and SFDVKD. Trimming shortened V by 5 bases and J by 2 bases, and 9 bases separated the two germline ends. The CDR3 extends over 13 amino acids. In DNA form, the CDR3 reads TGTGCCACCAGTGTTGGGCCCACCTACGAGCAGTACTTC. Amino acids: CATSVGPTYEQYF.

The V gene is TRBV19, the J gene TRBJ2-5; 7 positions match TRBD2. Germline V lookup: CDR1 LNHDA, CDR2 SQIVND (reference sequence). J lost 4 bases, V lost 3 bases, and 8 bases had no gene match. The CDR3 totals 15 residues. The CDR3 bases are TGTGCCAGTAGTATCTCGCGGGAGCGAGCAGAGACCCAGTACTTC. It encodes CASSISRERAETQYF.

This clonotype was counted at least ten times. CDR3 nucleotide sequence: TGTGCCAGCAGCTTACTAACCGGGACAGGGGTCAAGACCTACGAGCAGTACTTC. Translating gives CASSLLTGTGVKTYEQYF. V gene TRBV7-8 combines with J gene TRBJ2-7, with 10 bases lining up with TRBD1. From germline, CDR1 is SGHVS and CDR2 FQNEAQ. This CDR3 spans 18 amino acids. V shed 2 bases, J shed 2 bases, and the junction held 12 bases outside the gene matches. The full variable domain, in which reference TRBV7-8 and TRBJ2-7 provide the parts outside the CDR3, is GAGVSQSPRYKVAKRGQDVALRCDPISGHVSLFWYQQALGQGPEFLTYFQNEAQLDKSGLPSDRFFAERPEGSVSTLKIQRTQQEDSAVYLCASSLLTGTGVKTYEQYFGPGTRLTVT.

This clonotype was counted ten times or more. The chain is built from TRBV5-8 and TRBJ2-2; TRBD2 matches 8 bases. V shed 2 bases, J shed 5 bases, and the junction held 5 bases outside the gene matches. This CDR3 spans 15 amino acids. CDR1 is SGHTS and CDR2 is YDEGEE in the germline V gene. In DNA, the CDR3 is TGTGCCAGCAGCTTAACCGGGAGGGGTACCGGGGAGCTGTTTTTT. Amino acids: CASSLTGRGTGELFF.

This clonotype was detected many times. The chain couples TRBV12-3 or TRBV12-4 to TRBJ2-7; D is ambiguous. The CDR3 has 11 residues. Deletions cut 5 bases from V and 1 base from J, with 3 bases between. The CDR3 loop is CASSESYEQYF. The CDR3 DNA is TGTGCCAGCAGTGAATCCTACGAGCAGTACTTC.

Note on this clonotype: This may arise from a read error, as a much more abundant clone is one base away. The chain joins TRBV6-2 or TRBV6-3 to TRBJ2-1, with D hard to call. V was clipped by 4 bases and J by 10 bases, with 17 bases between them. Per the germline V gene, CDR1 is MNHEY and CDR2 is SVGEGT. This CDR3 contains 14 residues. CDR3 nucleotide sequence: TGTGCCAGCAGTTCCTGGACGGGCTCCTACGAGCAGTTCTTC. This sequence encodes CASSSWTGSYEQFF.

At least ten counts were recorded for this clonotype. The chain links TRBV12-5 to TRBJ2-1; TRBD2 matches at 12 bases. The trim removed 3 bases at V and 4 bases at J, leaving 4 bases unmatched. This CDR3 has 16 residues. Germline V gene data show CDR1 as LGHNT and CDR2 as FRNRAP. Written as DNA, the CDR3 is TGTGCTAGTGGTTTAGTTGGACTAGCGGGGTACAATGAGCAGTTCTTC. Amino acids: CASGLVGLAGYNEQFF.

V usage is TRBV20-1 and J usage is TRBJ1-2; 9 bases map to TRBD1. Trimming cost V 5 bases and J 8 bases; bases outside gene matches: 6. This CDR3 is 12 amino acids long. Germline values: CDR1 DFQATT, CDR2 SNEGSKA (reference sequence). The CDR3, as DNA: TGCAGTGCTGTACAGGGGGCAGGGGGCTACACCTTC. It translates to CSAVQGAGGYTF.

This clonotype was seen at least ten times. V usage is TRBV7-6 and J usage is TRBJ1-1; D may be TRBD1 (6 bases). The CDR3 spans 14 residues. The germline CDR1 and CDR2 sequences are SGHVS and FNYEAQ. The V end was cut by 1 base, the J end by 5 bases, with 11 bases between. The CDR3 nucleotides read TGTGCCAGCAGCTTAGGGGCAGGGGTGACTGAAGCTTTCTTT. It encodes CASSLGAGVTEAFF.

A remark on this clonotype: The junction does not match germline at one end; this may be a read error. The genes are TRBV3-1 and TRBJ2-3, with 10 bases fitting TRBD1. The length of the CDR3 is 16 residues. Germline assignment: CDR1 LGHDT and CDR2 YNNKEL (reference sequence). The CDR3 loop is CASSPLDRGTTATQYF. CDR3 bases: TGTGCCAGCAGCCCTTTGGACAGGGGGACTACAGCTACGCAGTATTTT.

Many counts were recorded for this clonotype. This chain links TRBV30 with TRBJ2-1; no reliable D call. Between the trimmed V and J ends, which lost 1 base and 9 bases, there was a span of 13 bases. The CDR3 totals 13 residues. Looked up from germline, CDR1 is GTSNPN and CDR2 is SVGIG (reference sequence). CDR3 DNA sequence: TGTGCCTGGAGTGAGACCCCCGCCGGTGAGCAGTTCTTC. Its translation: CAWSETPAGEQFF.

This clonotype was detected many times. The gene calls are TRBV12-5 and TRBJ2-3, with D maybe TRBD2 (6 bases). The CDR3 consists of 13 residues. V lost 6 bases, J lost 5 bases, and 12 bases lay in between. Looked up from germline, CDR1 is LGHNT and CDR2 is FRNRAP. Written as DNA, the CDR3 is TGTGCTAGTGGCCGGGGGATAGTAGATACGCAGTATTTT. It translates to CASGRGIVDTQYF.

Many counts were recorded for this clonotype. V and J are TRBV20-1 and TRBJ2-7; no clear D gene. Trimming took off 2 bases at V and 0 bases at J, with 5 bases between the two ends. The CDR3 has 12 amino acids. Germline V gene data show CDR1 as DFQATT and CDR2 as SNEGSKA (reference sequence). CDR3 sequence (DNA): TGCAGTGCTAGACACGACTCCTACGAGCAGTACTTC. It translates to CSARHDSYEQYF.

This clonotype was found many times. CDR3 bases: TGTGCCAGCAGTGGTGTCAGGGGGGGAACTGAAGCTTTCTTT. It yields the protein CASSGVRGGTEAFF. The V call is TRBV6-1, the J call TRBJ1-1; 7 bases map to TRBD1. The CDR3 sequence is 14 residues long. Germline values: CDR1 MNHNS, CDR2 SASEGT. V was pared by 4 bases and J by 5 bases, with 7 bases of the junction left unmatched.

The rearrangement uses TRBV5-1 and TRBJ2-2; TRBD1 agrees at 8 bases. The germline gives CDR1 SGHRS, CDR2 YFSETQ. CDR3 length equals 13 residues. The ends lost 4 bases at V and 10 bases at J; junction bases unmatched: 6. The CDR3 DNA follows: TGCGCCAGCAGCACCGGACAGGGCGAGGAGCTGTTTTTT. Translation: CASSTGQGEELFF.

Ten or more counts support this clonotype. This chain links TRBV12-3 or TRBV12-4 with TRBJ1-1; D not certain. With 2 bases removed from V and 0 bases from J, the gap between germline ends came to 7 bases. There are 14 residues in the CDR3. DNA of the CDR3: TGTGCCAGCAGTTTATCGACGGTGAACACTGAAGCTTTCTTT. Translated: CASSLSTVNTEAFF.

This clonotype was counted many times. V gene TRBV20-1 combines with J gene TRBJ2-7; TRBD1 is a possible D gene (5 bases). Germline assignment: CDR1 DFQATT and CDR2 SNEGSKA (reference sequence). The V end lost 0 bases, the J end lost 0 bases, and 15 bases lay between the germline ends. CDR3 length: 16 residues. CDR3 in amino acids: CSARDSPGRASYEQYF. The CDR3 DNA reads TGCAGTGCTAGAGATTCCCCCGGCAGGGCCTCCTACGAGCAGTACTTC.

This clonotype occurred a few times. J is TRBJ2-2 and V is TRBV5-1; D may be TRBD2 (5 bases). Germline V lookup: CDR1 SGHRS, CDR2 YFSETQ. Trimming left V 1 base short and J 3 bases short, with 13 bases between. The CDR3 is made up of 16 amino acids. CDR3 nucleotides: TGCGCCAGCAGCTTGCCCTCGGGAATTGACACCGGGGAGCTGTTTTTT. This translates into CASSLPSGIDTGELFF.

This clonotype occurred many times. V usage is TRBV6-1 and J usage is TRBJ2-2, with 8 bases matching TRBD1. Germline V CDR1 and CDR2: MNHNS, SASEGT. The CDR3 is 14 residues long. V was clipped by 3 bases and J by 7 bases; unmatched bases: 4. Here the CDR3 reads CASSDQGARGELFF. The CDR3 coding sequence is TGTGCCAGCAGTGACCAGGGGGCGCGCGGGGAGCTGTTTTTT.

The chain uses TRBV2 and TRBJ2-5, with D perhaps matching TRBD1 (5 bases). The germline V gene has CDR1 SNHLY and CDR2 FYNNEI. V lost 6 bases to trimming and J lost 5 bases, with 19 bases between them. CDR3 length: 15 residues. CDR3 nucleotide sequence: TGTGCCAGCAGGTCCGCAGGTTTGAGACAGGAGACCCAGTACTTC. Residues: CASRSAGLRQETQYF.

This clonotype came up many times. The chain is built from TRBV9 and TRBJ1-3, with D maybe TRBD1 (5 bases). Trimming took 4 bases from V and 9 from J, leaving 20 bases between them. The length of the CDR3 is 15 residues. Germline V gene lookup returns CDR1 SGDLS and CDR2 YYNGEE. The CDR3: CASSPQGASRATIYF. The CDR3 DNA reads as TGTGCCAGCAGCCCCCAGGGCGCGTCCCGGGCCACCATATATTTT.

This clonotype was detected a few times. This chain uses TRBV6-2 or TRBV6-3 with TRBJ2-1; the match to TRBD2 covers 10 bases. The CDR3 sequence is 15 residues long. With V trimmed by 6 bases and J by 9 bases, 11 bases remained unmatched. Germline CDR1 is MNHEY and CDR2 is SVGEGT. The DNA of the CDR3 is TGTGCCAGCAGCAGAACTAGCGGGATGGTGGGTGAGCAGTTCTTC. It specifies CASSRTSGMVGEQFF.

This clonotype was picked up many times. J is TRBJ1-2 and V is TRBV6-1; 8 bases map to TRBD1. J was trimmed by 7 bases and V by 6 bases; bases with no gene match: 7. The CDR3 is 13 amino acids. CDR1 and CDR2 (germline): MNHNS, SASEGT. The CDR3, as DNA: TGTGCCAGCAGACTGACAGGGGTTGGTGGCTACACCTTC. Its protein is CASRLTGVGGYTF.

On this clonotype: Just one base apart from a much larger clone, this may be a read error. The CDR3 sequence: CASSYSLTSGRLEWDEQFF. The DNA of the CDR3 is TGTGCCAGCAGTTACTCCTTGACTAGCGGGAGGCTTGAATGGGATGAGCAGTTCTTC. This chain links TRBV6-2 or TRBV6-3 with TRBJ2-1, with 13 bases that match TRBD2. With V trimmed by 0 bases and J by 8 bases, 13 bases remained unmatched. The CDR3 sequence is 19 residues long. The V gene's germline CDR1 is MNHEY and CDR2 SVGEGT.

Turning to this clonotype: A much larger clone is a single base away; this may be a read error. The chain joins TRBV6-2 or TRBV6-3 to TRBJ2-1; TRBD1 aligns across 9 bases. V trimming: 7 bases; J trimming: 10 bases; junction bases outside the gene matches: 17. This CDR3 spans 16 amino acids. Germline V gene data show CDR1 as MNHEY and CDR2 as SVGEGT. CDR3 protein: CASNLPRQGGSGEQFF. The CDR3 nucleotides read TGTGCCAGCAACCTTCCAAGACAGGGGGGATCTGGAGAGCAGTTCTTC.

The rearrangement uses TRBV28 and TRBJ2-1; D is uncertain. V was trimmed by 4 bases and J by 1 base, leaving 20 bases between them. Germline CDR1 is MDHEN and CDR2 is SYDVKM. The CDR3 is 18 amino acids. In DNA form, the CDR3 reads TGTGCCAGCAGTTCAAATCCTAAGACACCGAGGTCCTACAATGAGCAGTTCTTC. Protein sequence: CASSSNPKTPRSYNEQFF.

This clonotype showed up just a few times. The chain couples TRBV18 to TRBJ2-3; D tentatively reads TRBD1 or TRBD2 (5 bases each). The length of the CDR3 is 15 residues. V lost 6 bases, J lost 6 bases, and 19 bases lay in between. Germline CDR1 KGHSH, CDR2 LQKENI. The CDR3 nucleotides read TGTGCCAGCTCCCGGGACCGTTTGGGTACGGATACGCAGTATTTT. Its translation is CASSRDRLGTDTQYF.

CDR3 in DNA: TGTGCCAGCAGCCGCCGTAGGGGGCACCACTACGAGCAGTACTTC. Translated, it gives CASSRRRGHHYEQYF. The chain employs TRBV3-1 and TRBJ2-7; 7 nucleotides match TRBD1. Germline V lookup: CDR1 LGHDT, CDR2 YNNKEL (reference sequence). The CDR3 spans 15 residues. V gave up 4 bases and J gave up 3 bases; unmatched junction bases: 9.

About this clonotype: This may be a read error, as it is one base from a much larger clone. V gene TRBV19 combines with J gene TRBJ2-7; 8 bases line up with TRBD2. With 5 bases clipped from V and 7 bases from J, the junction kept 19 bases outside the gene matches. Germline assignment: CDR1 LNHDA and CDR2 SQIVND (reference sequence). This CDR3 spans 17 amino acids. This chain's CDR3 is CASSSTSGGEAYNEQYF. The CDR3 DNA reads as TGTGCCAGTAGTTCTACTAGCGGAGGGGAGGCCTACAATGAGCAGTACTTC. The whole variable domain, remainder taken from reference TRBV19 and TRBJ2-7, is DGGITQSPKYLFRKEGQNVTLSCEQNLNHDAMYWYRQDPGQGLRLIYYSQIVNDFQKGDIAEGYSVSREKKESFPLTVTSAQKNPTAFYLCASSSTSGGEAYNEQYFGPGTRLTVT.

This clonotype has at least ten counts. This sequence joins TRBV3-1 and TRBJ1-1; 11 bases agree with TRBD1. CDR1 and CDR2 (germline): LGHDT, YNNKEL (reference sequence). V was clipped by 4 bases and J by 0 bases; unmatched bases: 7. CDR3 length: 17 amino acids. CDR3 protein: CASSRDRGALMNTEAFF. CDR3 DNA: TGTGCCAGCAGCCGGGACAGGGGGGCCCTCATGAACACTGAAGCTTTCTTT.

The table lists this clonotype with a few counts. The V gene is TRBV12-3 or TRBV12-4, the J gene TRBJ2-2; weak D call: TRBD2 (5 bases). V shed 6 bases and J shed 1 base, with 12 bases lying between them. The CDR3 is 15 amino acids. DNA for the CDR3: TGTGCCAGCAGAGGTTCGGGGATGAACACCGGGGAGCTGTTTTTT. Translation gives CASRGSGMNTGELFF.